The rows below give T cell receptor beta chains drawn from one sample of a study of blood T cell repertoires in COVID-19. Some clones are missing from TCRdb's copy, which holds only in-frame ones; the method was immunoSEQ multiplex PCR. The sample yields around 350,000 clones, more than 75% seen once. Material for sequencing was peripheral blood. Source of these receptors: a human donor in a cohort sampled during active COVID-19. CDR3s include the opening cysteine and the closing phenylalanine or tryptophan. Fields, in order: CDR3 protein, CDR3 DNA, clone size, V gene, D gene, J gene. The D gene is left open where the match is weak. For some rows the clone size is stated as once, few or many, or as a class when expanded; others skip it.

CDR3: CAWSGGPGRNEQFF
DNA: TGTGCCTGGAGTGGGGGCCCAGGTCGCAATGAGCAGTTCTTC
size: -
V: TRBV30
D: -
J: TRBJ2-1

CDR3: CASSRERTVFSGANVLTF
DNA: TGTGCCAGCAGCAGAGAAAGGACAGTCTTCTCTGGGGCCAACGTCCTGACTTTC
size: -
V: TRBV21-1
D: -
J: TRBJ2-6

CDR3: CATSTGQGSYEQYF
DNA: TGTGCCACCAGCACGGGACAGGGCTCCTACGAGCAGTACTTC
size: -
V: TRBV15
D: TRBD1
J: TRBJ2-7

CDR3: CASSLGGQGLYNEQFF
DNA: TGTGCCAGCAGCTTAGGTGGACAGGGGCTGTACAATGAGCAGTTCTTC
size: -
V: TRBV7-9
D: TRBD1
J: TRBJ2-1

CDR3: CASSRTSGNTGELFF
DNA: TGTGCCAGCAGTCGGACTAGCGGGAATACCGGGGAGCTGTTTTTT
size: few
V: TRBV7-7
D: TRBD2
J: TRBJ2-2

CDR3: CASSVDTNYGYTF
DNA: TGTGCCAGCAGCGTGGACACTAACTATGGCTACACCTTC
size: -
V: TRBV11-2
D: -
J: TRBJ1-2

CDR3: CASRQGHSPLHF
DNA: TGTGCCAGCAGACAGGGGCATTCACCCCTCCACTTT
size: few
V: TRBV7-2
D: TRBD1
J: TRBJ1-6

CDR3: CASSPTRESSGNTIYF
DNA: TGTGCCAGCAGTCCAACACGGGAGAGCTCTGGAAACACCATATATTTT
size: once
V: TRBV28
D: -
J: TRBJ1-3

CDR3: CASSLSDRLLYTF
DNA: TGTGCCAGCAGTTTATCGGACAGATTGCTTTACACCTTC
size: -
V: TRBV28
D: -
J: TRBJ1-2

CDR3: CATSRDISPNQPQHF
DNA: TGTGCCACCAGCAGAGATATCAGTCCTAATCAGCCCCAGCATTTT
size: -
V: TRBV15
D: -
J: TRBJ1-5

CDR3: CASSVPGMGNTEAFF
DNA: TGTGCCAGCAGTGTCCCGGGGATGGGGAACACTGAAGCTTTCTTT
size: few
V: TRBV7-9
D: -
J: TRBJ1-1

CDR3: CASRRTGENTEAFF
DNA: TGTGCCAGCAGGAGAACAGGGGAGAACACTGAAGCTTTCTTT
size: -
V: TRBV6-5
D: TRBD1
J: TRBJ1-1

CDR3: CASSALAGGREQFF
DNA: TGTGCCAGCAGCGCCTTAGCGGGAGGGCGTGAGCAGTTCTTC
size: -
V: TRBV9
D: TRBD2
J: TRBJ2-1

CDR3: CASSSNRDRGTDTQYF
DNA: TGTGCCAGCAGCTCCAACCGGGACAGGGGCACAGATACGCAGTATTTT
size: -
V: TRBV7-9
D: TRBD1
J: TRBJ2-3

CDR3: CASSLAGENNEKLFF
DNA: TGTGCCAGCAGTTTGGCAGGGGAGAATAATGAAAAACTGTTTTTT
size: -
V: TRBV28
D: -
J: TRBJ1-4

CDR3: CATSRLGGDFQYF
DNA: TGTGCCACCAGCAGATTGGGGGGGGATTTTCAGTACTTC
size: -
V: TRBV15
D: TRBD2
J: TRBJ2-4

CDR3: CASSLEGGWGETQYF
DNA: TGCGCCAGCAGCTTGGAAGGGGGCTGGGGGGAGACCCAGTACTTC
size: -
V: TRBV5-1
D: TRBD1
J: TRBJ2-5

CDR3: CATSDHTGAYYGYTF
DNA: TGTGCCACCAGTGATCACACAGGGGCTTACTATGGCTACACCTTC
size: -
V: TRBV24-1
D: TRBD1
J: TRBJ1-2

CDR3: CSASDWTSGSHEQYF
DNA: TGCAGTGCTAGTGACTGGACTAGCGGGAGTCACGAGCAGTACTTC
size: few
V: TRBV20-1
D: TRBD2
J: TRBJ2-7

CDR3: CASSFDRGDEKLFF
DNA: TGTGCCAGTAGTTTCGACAGGGGCGACGAAAAACTGTTTTTT
size: -
V: TRBV19
D: TRBD1
J: TRBJ1-4

CDR3: CASSLNGGSFYEQYF
DNA: TGCGCCAGCAGCTTGAACGGTGGGAGCTTCTACGAGCAGTACTTC
size: -
V: TRBV5-1
D: -
J: TRBJ2-7

CDR3: CASSTGVNSPLHF
DNA: TGTGCCAGCAGCACAGGGGTGAATTCACCCCTCCACTTT
size: -
V: TRBV11-2
D: TRBD1
J: TRBJ1-6

CDR3: CASSAKSGVNYEQYF
DNA: TGTGCCAGCAGCGCAAAGAGCGGGGTCAACTACGAGCAGTACTTC
size: once
V: TRBV5-4
D: TRBD2
J: TRBJ2-7

CDR3: CASSSSLQGTGNTIYF
DNA: TGTGCCAGTAGTTCCTCCTTGCAGGGGACTGGAAACACCATATATTTT
size: once
V: TRBV19
D: -
J: TRBJ1-3

CDR3: CASSPPLAGYNEQFF
DNA: TGTGCCAGCAGCCCCCCCCTAGCGGGCTACAATGAGCAGTTCTTC
size: -
V: TRBV11-2
D: TRBD2
J: TRBJ2-1

CDR3: CASSEDWHQAFF
DNA: TGTGCCAGCAGCGAGGACTGGCACCAAGCTTTCTTT
size: -
V: TRBV7-9
D: -
J: TRBJ1-1

CDR3: CASSPAAGMYNEQFF
DNA: TGTGCCAGCAGTCCGGCAGCGGGAATGTACAATGAGCAGTTCTTC
size: -
V: TRBV6-5
D: TRBD2
J: TRBJ2-1

CDR3: CASSGSGRAEQFF
DNA: TGTGCCAGCAGCGGTAGCGGGAGGGCCGAGCAGTTCTTC
size: -
V: TRBV9
D: TRBD2
J: TRBJ2-1

CDR3: CASSLQGGSAGEQYF
DNA: TGTGCCAGCAGTCTACAGGGCGGGTCCGCCGGCGAGCAGTACTTC
size: -
V: TRBV25-1
D: -
J: TRBJ2-7

CDR3: CASSSQYRGNRLFF
DNA: TGTGCCAGCAGTTCTCAATACAGGGGGAATAGACTGTTTTTT
size: -
V: TRBV6-5
D: TRBD1
J: TRBJ1-4

CDR3: CASSERDYGYTF
DNA: TGTGCCAGCAGTGAAAGAGACTATGGCTACACCTTC
size: -
V: TRBV6-1
D: -
J: TRBJ1-2

CDR3: CASSHETESYEAFF
DNA: TGTGCCAGCAGCCATGAGACAGAATCCTATGAAGCTTTCTTT
size: -
V: TRBV14
D: -
J: TRBJ1-1

CDR3: CASSLAERETQYF
DNA: TGTGCCAGCAGCCTGGCAGAGAGGGAGACCCAGTACTTC
size: -
V: TRBV7-9
D: -
J: TRBJ2-5

CDR3: CASSLGDRSGETQYF
DNA: TGTGCCAGCAGTCTGGGGGACAGGTCGGGAGAGACCCAGTACTTC
size: -
V: TRBV25-1
D: TRBD1
J: TRBJ2-5

CDR3: CASSVGGVQNTEAFF
DNA: TGTGCCAGCAGTGTGGGAGGGGTTCAAAACACTGAAGCTTTCTTT
size: -
V: TRBV2
D: -
J: TRBJ1-1

CDR3: CASSRDRGFYEQYF
DNA: TGTGCCAGCAGCCGGGACAGGGGTTTCTACGAGCAGTACTTC
size: -
V: TRBV2
D: TRBD1
J: TRBJ2-7

CDR3: CASRLGGRGFTDTQYF
DNA: TGTGCCAGCAGGCTTGGGGGGAGGGGGTTTACAGATACGCAGTATTTT
size: -
V: TRBV28
D: -
J: TRBJ2-3

CDR3: CASSLRVDGSPLHF
DNA: TGTGCCAGCAGCCTCAGGGTTGACGGCTCACCCCTCCACTTT
size: -
V: TRBV7-2
D: -
J: TRBJ1-6

CDR3: CASSEYGTDNGYTF
DNA: TGTGCCAGCAGTGAATACGGGACTGACAATGGCTACACCTTC
size: -
V: TRBV25-1
D: -
J: TRBJ1-2

CDR3: CASSWTAKAEQYF
DNA: TGTGCCAGCTCATGGACAGCCAAAGCCGAGCAGTACTTC
size: -
V: TRBV19
D: -
J: TRBJ2-7

CDR3: CASSKVRTYEQYF
DNA: TGTGCCAGCAGCAAAGTCCGTACCTACGAGCAGTACTTC
size: few
V: TRBV21-1
D: -
J: TRBJ2-7